What follows describes a single T cell receptor (beta chain). Its antigen is not known. Then a second PCR, running roughly 6 to 11 cycles, was carried out with a sample-barcoded 5' primer and a J-beta primer mix. Each CDR3 protein is one row after TCRdb ran MiXCR on the 5' RACE reads. The sample has about 630,000 distinct CDR3 sequences, 20% to 25% seen once. The record originates from a study of blood T cells in healthy people across ages. As for the study in general: Capture by template switching was about one barcoded beta molecule per two T cells. General study points: Greater diversity and more naive CD4+ cells were seen in long-lived donors than in aged donors.

The CDR3 is 14 amino acids. The germline V gene has CDR1 LGHDT and CDR2 YNNKEL (reference sequence). Trimming shortened V by 1 base and J by 4 bases, and 9 bases separated the two germline ends. The clonotype comes from a man between 65 and 85 years old in good health. The V gene is TRBV3-1, the J gene TRBJ2-3, with D uncertain. The specimen was blood. Here the CDR3 DNA reads TGTGCCAGCAGCCAAGTGATAGGCGCAGATACGCAGTATTTT. Its translation: CASSQVIGADTQYF.